One sample yielded the 26 T cell receptor beta chains listed below, sequenced in a study of OX40 agonist ivuxolimab in advanced cancers. Clones were sequenced by immunoSEQ multiplex PCR, and TCRdb holds only the in-frame ones, with some missing. Of approximately 60,000 clones detected, 84% appear once; the ten largest clones hold 0.6% to 0.8%. The input for sequencing was CD4+ or CD8+ T cells sorted from blood, taken in a trial of the OX40 agonist ivuxolimab. These receptors all stem from an adult with an advanced solid tumor such as melanoma, head and neck, liver or kidney cancer.

This chain links TRBV2 with TRBJ2-1; possibly TRBD1 for D (5 bases). Germline-derived CDR1 and CDR2 are SNHLY and FYNNEI. The germline V and J ends were trimmed by 5 bases and 1 base, with 15 bases remaining between them. CDR3 length equals 16 residues. The CDR3 DNA is TGTGCCAGCAGTCGCTCACAGGTCGGGTCCTACAATGAGCAGTTCTTC. It translates to CASSRSQVGSYNEQFF.

The chain combines TRBV21-1 with TRBJ1-1; the table gives TRBD1 as D, unverified against the DNA. TRBV21-1 is a known pseudogene. The CDR3 sequence is 17 residues long. CDR3 sequence reads: CASSNAGTGGAGTEAFF. The CDR3, as DNA: TGTGCCAGCAGCAACGCCGGGACAGGGGGCGCGGGCACTGAAGCTTTCTTT.

This sequence joins TRBV2 and TRBJ2-5; D unclear. The V and J ends lost 7 bases and 1 base respectively, with 7 bases between them. Germline CDR1 and CDR2: SNHLY and FYNNEI. The CDR3 length is 12 residues. The CDR3, as DNA: TGTGCCAGCACGGCCTCCCAAGAGACCCAGTACTTC. The encoded protein is CASTASQETQYF.

V gene TRBV9 combines with J gene TRBJ1-2, with 7 bases aligning to TRBD1. The length of the CDR3 is 16 residues. The J segment lost 2 bases and the V segment lost 4 bases, leaving 11 bases of the junction unmatched. CDR1 is SGDLS, CDR2 YYNGEE, per germline. The CDR3 nucleotides are TGTGCCAGCAGCCAAGGGATAGGGGGCAACAACTATGGCTACACCTTC. It encodes CASSQGIGGNNYGYTF.

The chain employs TRBV6-4 and TRBJ2-3, with 7 bases fitting TRBD1. Germline V lookup: CDR1 MRHNA, CDR2 SNTAGT. After removal of 6 bases from V and 0 bases from J, the junction contained 6 bases not matched to a gene. The CDR3 is 15 residues long. CDR3 residues: CASRPTGVSTDTQYF. The CDR3 DNA reads TGTGCCAGCAGACCCACAGGGGTTAGCACAGATACGCAGTATTTT.

The chain carries TRBV27 and TRBJ2-2, with D hard to call. Per the germline V gene, CDR1 is MNHEY and CDR2 is SMNVEV (reference sequence). The CDR3 covers 14 residues. Trimming left V 3 bases short and J 4 bases short, with 9 bases between. The CDR3 region is CASSFTILTGELFF. CDR3 DNA: TGTGCCAGCAGTTTTACTATACTCACCGGGGAGCTGTTTTTT.

The chain joins TRBV5-1 to TRBJ1-1; 9 nucleotides line up with TRBD1. CDR3 size: 16 residues. The germline V gene has CDR1 SGHRS and CDR2 YFSETQ. Unmatched junction bases numbered 9, after V lost 3 bases and J lost 3 bases. Here the CDR3 DNA reads TGCGCCAGCAGCTACCTACAGGGACAGGGTTACACTGAAGCTTTCTTT. Translating it yields CASSYLQGQGYTEAFF.

The chain joins TRBV6-6 to TRBJ1-5, with a weak D call TRBD1 (6 bases). The V end was cut by 10 bases, the J end by 5 bases, with 15 bases between. Germline V gene data show CDR1 as MNHNY and CDR2 as SVGAGI (reference sequence). CDR3 length: 13 residues. CDR3 sequence reads: CATFRDIDQPQHF. As DNA, the CDR3 is TGTGCCACCTTTAGGGACATCGATCAGCCCCAGCATTTT.

In this sample, this clone turned up once. V is TRBV5-6 and J is TRBJ2-5; TRBD1 matches at 10 bases. This CDR3 is built from 14 residues. CDR1 and CDR2 (germline): SGHDT, YYEEEE. The J segment lost 5 bases and the V segment lost 0 bases, leaving 1 base of the junction unmatched. The CDR3 reads CASSLGQGAETQYF. DNA for the CDR3: TGTGCCAGCAGCTTGGGACAGGGGGCTGAGACCCAGTACTTC. Supplemented by reference TRBV5-6 and TRBJ2-5, the full variable domain reads DAGVTQSPTHLIKTRGQQVTLRCSPKSGHDTVSWYQQALGQGPQFIFQYYEEEERQRGNFPDRFSGHQFPNYSSELNVNALLLGDSALYLCASSLGQGAETQYFGPGTRLLVL.

The rearrangement joins TRBV9 to TRBJ1-3, with D perhaps matching TRBD1 (5 bases). The germline CDR1 and CDR2 sequences are SGDLS and YYNGEE. This CDR3 spans 16 amino acids. V was shortened by 0 bases and J by 0 bases, with 10 bases between the two germline ends. This CDR3 reads CASSVVTASSGNTIYF. CDR3 coding DNA: TGTGCCAGCAGCGTAGTGACAGCCAGCTCTGGAAACACCATATATTTT.

The chain couples TRBV30 to TRBJ2-1; possible D gene TRBD1, 6 bases. CDR1 GTSNPN and CDR2 SVGIG come from the germline V gene (reference sequence). This CDR3 has 14 residues. V was pared by 2 bases and J by 3 bases, with 11 bases between. As DNA, the CDR3 is TGTGCCTGGAGTAAAGGGGGAATCTACAATGAGCAGTTCTTC. As protein: CAWSKGGIYNEQFF.

The chain is built from TRBV29-1 and TRBJ1-2; possibly TRBD1 for D (5 bases). Trimming took off 3 bases at V and 3 bases at J, with 11 bases between the two ends. CDR1 is SQVTM and CDR2 is ANQGSEA in the germline V gene. The CDR3 runs 13 residues. The CDR3 sequence: CSVERRGDYGYTF. For the CDR3, the DNA is TGCAGCGTTGAGCGGCGAGGGGACTATGGCTACACCTTC.

The J gene is TRBJ1-5, the V gene TRBV7-8; no firm D call. The CDR3 has 15 amino acids. V was clipped by 1 base and J by 7 bases, with 14 bases between them. CDR1 is SGHVS and CDR2 is FQNEAQ in the germline V gene. Here the CDR3 reads CASSLGWVNEQPQHF. CDR3 sequence (DNA): TGTGCCAGCAGCTTAGGATGGGTTAATGAACAGCCCCAGCATTTT.

The V gene is TRBV6-1, the J gene TRBJ1-6; D may be TRBD1 (5 bases). V shed 8 bases and J shed 10 bases, with 18 bases lying between them. The CDR3 contains 14 residues. In germline, CDR1 is MNHNS, CDR2 SASEGT. CDR3 in DNA: TGTGCCAGCGGCCCTGGGGGGGGTGGATCACCCCTCCACTTT. This sequence encodes CASGPGGGGSPLHF.

The chain recombines TRBV5-1 with TRBJ2-1, with TRBD2 identical over 7 bases. The V gene end was trimmed by 0 bases and the J gene end by 4 bases; junction bases not matched to a gene: 4. CDR3 length: 15 residues. Germline loops: CDR1 SGHRS, CDR2 YFSETQ. CDR3 protein: CASSLGQGGYNEQFF. The CDR3 nucleotides are TGCGCCAGCAGCTTGGGGCAGGGAGGGTACAATGAGCAGTTCTTC.

Details on this clone: This sample also contains other DNA sequences that code for the same CDR3. V gene TRBV5-4 combines with J gene TRBJ1-2; TRBD1 aligns across 8 bases. This CDR3 spans 14 amino acids. Germline-derived CDR1 and CDR2 are SGHNT and YYREEE (reference sequence). After removal of 3 bases from V and 4 bases from J, the junction contained 5 bases not matched to a gene. The chain's CDR3 is CASSSQGGSYGYTF. Here the CDR3 DNA reads TGTGCCAGCAGCTCACAGGGGGGGAGCTATGGCTACACCTTC. The complete variable domain, with remaining parts taken from reference TRBV5-4 and TRBJ1-2, reads ETGVTQSPTHLIKTRGQQVTLRCSSQSGHNTVSWYQQALGQGPQFIFQYYREEENGRGNFPPRFSGLQFPNYSSELNVNALELDDSALYLCASSSQGGSYGYTFGSGTRLTVV.

The gene calls are TRBV6-1 and TRBJ1-1; D is unresolved. This CDR3 has 13 amino acids. The V and J ends lost 2 bases and 4 bases respectively, with 8 bases between them. From germline, CDR1 is MNHNS and CDR2 SASEGT. The CDR3 DNA follows: TGTGCCAGCAGTGAAATCCTTGGCACTGAAGCTTTCTTT. Its protein product is CASSEILGTEAFF.

The table lists this clone with a count of one. This rearrangement joins TRBV6-6 to TRBJ1-6; no clear D. The ends were cut back, 7 bases at V and 6 bases at J, with 10 bases in the middle. From germline, CDR1 is MNHNY and CDR2 SVGAGI (reference sequence). This CDR3 has 13 amino acids. The CDR3 loop reads CASTLESNSPLHF. CDR3 coding DNA: TGTGCCAGCACCCTCGAGAGTAATTCACCCCTCCACTTT.

The chain has TRBV27 and TRBJ2-4; TRBD1 matches 10 bases. The trim removed 6 bases at V and 5 bases at J, leaving 7 bases unmatched. In germline, CDR1 is MNHEY, CDR2 SMNVEV (reference sequence). CDR3 length equals 15 residues. This chain's CDR3 is CASRSRDRGQNIQYF. CDR3 sequence (DNA): TGTGCCAGCAGATCCCGGGACAGGGGCCAAAACATTCAGTACTTC.

The chain joins TRBV14 to TRBJ2-5; 8 bases line up with TRBD2. CDR1 is SGHDN, CDR2 FVKESK, per germline. This CDR3 contains 18 residues. Germline trimming cut 0 bases from V and 3 bases from J; bases unmatched to any gene: 12. CDR3 sequence: CASSQERWGSGSEETQYF. DNA of the CDR3: TGTGCCAGCAGCCAAGAAAGATGGGGGAGCGGGAGTGAAGAGACCCAGTACTTC.

The chain joins TRBV7-2 to TRBJ1-5; TRBD1 matches 8 bases. The CDR3 consists of 15 residues. With 8 bases clipped from V and 0 bases from J, the junction kept 6 bases outside the gene matches. The germline CDR1 and CDR2 sequences are SGHTA and FQGNSA. Here the CDR3 reads CASDRGIYSNQPQHF. The CDR3, as DNA: TGTGCCAGCGACAGGGGAATCTATAGCAATCAGCCCCAGCATTTT.

CDR3 coding DNA: TGTGCCAGCACCGAAAGGGGACCGGGTACAACTGAAGCTTTCTTT. Protein: CASTERGPGTTEAFF. The chain recombines TRBV6-5 with TRBJ1-1; a possible D gene is TRBD1 (5 bases). V was trimmed by 7 bases and J by 5 bases, leaving 20 bases between them. Germline values: CDR1 MNHEY, CDR2 SVGAGI. The CDR3 covers 15 residues.

The genes are TRBV7-9 and TRBJ2-1; possibly TRBD1 or TRBD2 for D (5 bases each). With 2 bases removed from V and 2 bases from J, the gap between germline ends came to 13 bases. Germline CDR1 is SEHNR and CDR2 is FQNEAQ (reference sequence). The CDR3 contains 16 residues. The CDR3 sequence is CASSLRGVETYNEQFF. Here the CDR3 DNA reads TGTGCCAGCAGCTTAAGAGGGGTCGAAACCTACAATGAGCAGTTCTTC.

The CDR3 DNA reads as TGTGCCAGCAGCCCCGATAAGAACGAGCAGTACTTC. Translated, it gives CASSPDKNEQYF. V is TRBV7-9 and J is TRBJ2-5; D unclear. The J call may be incorrect, as the DNA end agrees better with TRBJ2-7. The germline V gene encodes CDR1 SEHNR and CDR2 FQNEAQ (reference sequence). CDR3 length: 12 residues.

As concerns this clone: Additional DNA sequences in this sample encode the identical CDR3. The CDR3 nucleotides are TGTGCCAGCATACGGGGAGAGACCCAGTACTTC. As protein: CASIRGETQYF. This sequence joins TRBV6-5 and TRBJ2-5; D may be TRBD2 (5 bases). Germline CDR1 reads MNHEY; CDR2 reads SVGAGI. Trimming took 7 bases from V and 4 from J, leaving 7 bases between them. This CDR3 is 11 amino acids long.

DNA of the CDR3: TGTGCCAGCAACCGGGGACAGATTCCCTACGAGCAGTACTTC. It is translated as CASNRGQIPYEQYF. The J gene is TRBJ2-7, the V gene TRBV5-4; 7 nucleotides match TRBD1. The CDR3 runs to 14 residues. The V gene end was trimmed by 6 bases and the J gene end by 2 bases; junction bases not matched to a gene: 8. The germline V gene encodes CDR1 SGHNT and CDR2 YYREEE (reference sequence). Full variable domain (rest looked up from reference TRBV5-4 and TRBJ2-7): ETGVTQSPTHLIKTRGQQVTLRCSSQSGHNTVSWYQQALGQGPQFIFQYYREEENGRGNFPPRFSGLQFPNYSSELNVNALELDDSALYLCASNRGQIPYEQYFGPGTRLTVT.